A single sample is the source of the 23 T cell receptor beta chains below, sequenced in a study of blood T cell dynamics during melanoma immunotherapy. Measured with immunoSEQ multiplex PCR; TCRdb has only the in-frame clones, and not every one. The repertoire holds about 19,000 clones, around nine tenths seen once, with approximately 8% in the top ten. Sample time point: week 3, after first cycle of checkpoint inhibitor. The source was blood, collected from a patient treated with checkpoint blockade. All receptors come from a human donor with melanoma.

This clone was seen once. V and J are TRBV4-1 and TRBJ2-3; a weak D match, TRBD2 (5 bases). Germline V gene lookup returns CDR1 MGHRA and CDR2 YSYEKL. The CDR3 consists of 13 residues. The V and J ends lost 2 bases and 5 bases respectively, with 8 bases between them. The DNA for the CDR3 is TGCGCCAGCAGCCAAAATCGGGGAGATACGCAGTATTTT. Amino acid sequence: CASSQNRGDTQYF.

This chain links TRBV7-2 with TRBJ1-1, with D possibly TRBD1 on 6 matching bases. Trimming removed 1 base at V and 6 bases at J, with 9 bases between. CDR3 length: 13 residues. Per germline, CDR1 SGHTA and CDR2 FQGNSA. Here the CDR3 reads CASSLGGGSEAFF. The DNA of the CDR3 is TGTGCCAGCAGCTTAGGGGGGGGCTCTGAAGCTTTCTTT.

This rearrangement joins TRBV5-1 to TRBJ2-7, with D possibly matching TRBD2 (5 bases). The CDR3 extends over 17 amino acids. V was trimmed by 4 bases and J by 1 base, leaving 21 bases between them. Germline V gives CDR1 SGHRS, CDR2 YFSETQ. DNA for the CDR3: TGCGCCAGCAGCCCGGGCTCGAGGGTAAGCCGATCCTACGAGCAGTACTTC. It translates to CASSPGSRVSRSYEQYF.

The chain links TRBV5-8 to TRBJ1-3, with D unclear. Trimming stripped 0 bases from V and 2 bases from J, with 9 bases between. The CDR3 spans 15 residues. Germline CDR1 and CDR2: SGHTS and YDEGEE. DNA for the CDR3: TGTGCCAGCAGCTTGGCCATCCCCCCTGGAAACACCATATATTTT. Its translation: CASSLAIPPGNTIYF.

V is TRBV7-9 and J is TRBJ2-7; D may match TRBD1 or TRBD2 (5 bases each). The CDR3 has 12 residues. The V and J ends lost 3 bases and 7 bases respectively, with 10 bases between them. In germline, CDR1 is SEHNR, CDR2 FQNEAQ (reference sequence). CDR3 DNA: TGTGCCAGCAGCTTCGGGGACGGAGAGCAGTACTTC. Its protein is CASSFGDGEQYF.

The sample holds a few counts of this clone. This CDR3 reads CASTLSRVDYGYTF. The CDR3 DNA follows: TGTGCCAGTACCCTGAGCAGGGTGGACTATGGCTACACCTTC. V usage is TRBV19 and J usage is TRBJ1-2; perhaps TRBD1 as D (5 bases). Trimming cost V 7 bases and J 3 bases, with 15 bases left between them. The V gene's germline CDR1 is LNHDA and CDR2 SQIVND (reference sequence). This CDR3 has 14 residues.

CDR3 DNA sequence: TGTGCCAGCAGCTTGAACCCCGGGACTAGCGGGAGGGAGACCCAGTACTTC. This encodes CASSLNPGTSGRETQYF. The chain joins TRBV9 to TRBJ2-5; 15 positions agree with TRBD2. From germline, CDR1 is SGDLS and CDR2 YYNGEE. This CDR3 is built from 17 residues. Losses at the gene ends were 4 bases for V and 5 bases for J; bases not matched to a gene: 9. Using reference TRBV9 and TRBJ2-5 for the parts outside the CDR3, the full variable domain is DSGVTQTPKHLITATGQRVTLRCSPRSGDLSVYWYQQSLDQGLQFLIQYYNGEERAKGNILERFSAQQFPDLHSELNLSSLELGDSALYFCASSLNPGTSGRETQYFGPGTRLLVL.

The chain couples TRBV18 to TRBJ1-1; tentatively, D is TRBD1 (5 bases). The germline V and J ends were trimmed by 2 bases and 1 base, with 14 bases remaining between them. The germline V gene encodes CDR1 KGHSH and CDR2 LQKENI. The CDR3 has 16 amino acids. The DNA of the CDR3 is TGTGCCAGCTCACCAGGGACTGAGGACTCGAACACTGAAGCTTTCTTT. Encoded protein: CASSPGTEDSNTEAFF.

This chain uses TRBV6-1 with TRBJ1-2, with no clear D. The CDR3 contains 14 residues. V gave up 3 bases and J gave up 2 bases, with 10 bases separating them. The V gene's germline CDR1 is MNHNS and CDR2 SASEGT. CDR3 amino acids: CASSDVRGNYGYTF. The CDR3 region has the DNA TGTGCCAGCAGTGATGTCCGAGGGAACTATGGCTACACCTTC.

The V gene is TRBV6-6, the J gene TRBJ2-7; TRBD1 matches at 7 bases. J was trimmed by 4 bases and V by 5 bases; bases with no gene match: 5. The CDR3 has 13 residues. Germline V gene lookup returns CDR1 MNHNY and CDR2 SVGAGI (reference sequence). CDR3 nucleotides: TGTGCCAGCAGTCCGGGACAGCCTTACGAGCAGTACTTC. It specifies CASSPGQPYEQYF.

CDR3 bases: TGCAGCGTTGTAGGGCAGGCCACAAGGTACGAGCAGTACTTC. This translates into CSVVGQATRYEQYF. The chain combines TRBV29-1 with TRBJ2-7, with D unclear. V shed 4 bases and J shed 4 bases, with 17 bases lying between them. Germline V gene sequence: CDR1 SQVTM, CDR2 ANQGSEA. The CDR3 has 14 residues.

The genes are TRBV10-3 and TRBJ2-5; D is uncertain. The J call could be wrong; TRBJ2-7 is a better fit for the DNA end. CDR1 is ENHRY and CDR2 is SYGVKD in the germline V gene. This CDR3 region has 14 residues. This CDR3 is CAISGRDSTYEQYF. DNA for the CDR3: TGTGCCATCAGTGGCCGTGACTCCACCTACGAGCAGTACTTC.

The chain is built from TRBV28 and TRBJ1-6; D remains unclear. Trimming removed 1 base from V and 8 bases from J, with 9 bases in between. The CDR3 totals 14 residues. CDR1 is MDHEN, CDR2 SYDVKM, per germline. In DNA, the CDR3 is TGTGCCAGCAGTTTATCGGGTATGGATTCACCCCTCCACTTT. It yields the protein CASSLSGMDSPLHF.

In DNA, the CDR3 is TGTGCCAGCAGTTACCTCCTCCGGGGGCTCTATAATTCACCCCTCCACTTT. Amino acids: CASSYLLRGLYNSPLHF. The V call is TRBV28, the J call TRBJ1-6; TRBD1 might be the D (6 bases). Germline assignment: CDR1 MDHEN and CDR2 SYDVKM. The CDR3 consists of 17 residues. V lost 4 bases to trimming and J lost 3 bases, with 16 bases between them. The full variable domain, completed using reference TRBV28 and TRBJ1-6, is DVKVTQSSRYLVKRTGEKVFLECVQDMDHENMFWYRQDPGLGLRLIYFSYDVKMKEKGDIPEGYSVSREKKERFSLILESASTNQTSMYLCASSYLLRGLYNSPLHFGNGTRLTVT.

This chain uses TRBV7-2 with TRBJ1-3; 8 bases align to TRBD1. The CDR3 has 17 residues. Germline lookup yields CDR1 SGHTA and CDR2 FQGNSA. V was pared by 2 bases and J by 0 bases, with 6 bases of the junction left unmatched. The CDR3 bases are TGTGCCAGCAGCTTATACCCCGACAGGGGCTCTGGAAACACCATATATTTT. It encodes CASSLYPDRGSGNTIYF.

This chain's CDR3 is CASSGGGSQREQYF. The DNA of the CDR3 is TGTGCCAGCAGCGGGGGCGGGAGTCAGCGGGAGCAGTACTTC. The chain combines TRBV7-2 with TRBJ2-5; TRBD2 matches at 8 bases. Germline CDR1 and CDR2: SGHTA and FQGNSA. The CDR3 runs to 14 residues. V lost 5 bases to trimming and J lost 11 bases; unmatched junction nucleotides: 13.

The genes are TRBV5-6 and TRBJ1-1; D is unresolved. Germline CDR1 is SGHDT and CDR2 is YYEEEE. This CDR3 has 16 residues. V lost 0 bases and J lost 3, with 15 bases in between. The CDR3 DNA is TGTGCCAGCAGCTTGGGGGTCCTCTCTTGGGACACTGAAGCTTTCTTT. Translation gives CASSLGVLSWDTEAFF.

This rearrangement joins TRBV13 to TRBJ1-1; no definite D call. The germline gives CDR1 PRHDT, CDR2 FYEKMQ (reference sequence). The CDR3 length is 14 residues. The V gene lost 4 bases and the J gene lost 1 base, with 10 bases spanning the gap. The DNA of the CDR3 is TGTGCCAGCAGCTCCAGAGAATCGAACACTGAAGCTTTCTTT. It yields the protein CASSSRESNTEAFF.

The chain joins TRBV5-6 to TRBJ2-1, with TRBD1 matching 7 bases. CDR1 and CDR2 (germline): SGHDT, YYEEEE. This CDR3 is 17 amino acids long. V lost 0 bases and J lost 3; bases outside the gene matches: 9. CDR3 sequence: CASSLAGRGTYYNEQFF. Here the CDR3 DNA reads TGTGCCAGCAGCTTGGCAGGCAGGGGGACCTACTACAATGAGCAGTTCTTC.

The V call is TRBV18, the J call TRBJ1-2, with a tentative D call TRBD1 (5 bases). V lost 0 bases and J lost 7, with 15 bases in between. Germline loops: CDR1 KGHSH, CDR2 LQKENI. This CDR3 region has 15 residues. The CDR3 sequence: CASSPPGTSNRGYTF. The CDR3 coding sequence is TGTGCCAGCTCACCACCCGGGACCTCCAACCGTGGCTACACCTTC.

This chain uses TRBV11-3 with TRBJ2-1, with TRBD2 as a possible D gene (6 bases). Germline-derived CDR1 and CDR2 are SGHNT and YENEEA. V was clipped by 0 bases and J by 6 bases, with 12 bases between them. The CDR3 totals 15 residues. The CDR3 spells CASSLEAGTANEQFF. The CDR3 DNA follows: TGTGCCAGCAGCTTAGAAGCCGGGACTGCCAATGAGCAGTTCTTC.

The rearrangement links TRBV4-3 to TRBJ2-7, with 9 bases that match TRBD2. The CDR3 extends over 15 amino acids. From germline, CDR1 is LGHNA and CDR2 YSLEER. The trim removed 2 bases at V and 4 bases at J, leaving 6 bases unmatched. CDR3 DNA: TGCGCCAGCAGCCAAAACCCTAGCGGGGTTTACGAGCAGTACTTC. Its translation is CASSQNPSGVYEQYF.

This rearrangement joins TRBV7-8 to TRBJ2-5, with a weak D call TRBD1 (5 bases). From germline, CDR1 is SGHVS and CDR2 FQNEAQ. The CDR3 covers 12 residues. Trimming pared 5 bases from V and 4 bases from J, leaving 8 bases between. DNA of the CDR3: TGTGCCAGCAGCCAGGGAAGAGAGACCCAGTACTTC. It specifies CASSQGRETQYF.